What follows is one T cell receptor beta chain and its context. What it recognizes is unknown. This sample was included in a study of monozygotic twins with inflammatory bowel disease. Findings and caveats of the study: Distinction of different T cell subtypes was not possible. Compared with healthy co-twins, IBD patients showed reduced TCRbeta repertoire diversity by inverse Simpson.

After re-calling the 5' RACE reads, TCRdb lists one entry per CDR3 protein, DNA absent. The listing records a few hundred thousand distinct CDR3 sequences. The CDR3 loop spans 13 amino acids. CDR1 and CDR2 (germline): SEHNR, FQNEAQ (reference sequence). Sequenced input: blood. The origin of this receptor is a human donor with ulcerative colitis or Crohn's disease, or a healthy co-twin of an affected twin (not recorded which). The rearrangement joins TRBV7-9 to TRBJ1-1; the TCRdb D gene call, TRBD1, has no DNA to confirm it. CDR3: CASSSQVHTEAFF.